This T cell receptor (beta chain) was recovered during a study of T-cell memory formation after mild COVID-19. In the study overall: TCR clusters were mostly donor specific.

The CDR3 is 17 residues long. Germline V gives CDR1 SGHKS, CDR2 YYEKEE (reference sequence). The trim removed 3 bases at V and 0 bases at J, leaving 7 bases unmatched. TCRdb re-derived calls from the 5' RACE reads in MiXCR, one entry per CDR3 protein. Here the sample spans hundreds of thousands of distinct CDR3 sequences, approximately 15% being singletons. Sequenced input: PBMCs or a T cell subset sorted from them (not recorded which). The V gene is TRBV5-5, the J gene TRBJ1-1; 11 bases line up with TRBD1. The receptor was isolated from a young man who had mild COVID-19 (a few samples of this study predate the infection). Cell type and time point are not known. CDR3 region: CASSSGQGATLNTEAFF. CDR3 bases: TGTGCCAGCAGCTCCGGACAGGGGGCTACTTTGAACACTGAAGCTTTCTTT.